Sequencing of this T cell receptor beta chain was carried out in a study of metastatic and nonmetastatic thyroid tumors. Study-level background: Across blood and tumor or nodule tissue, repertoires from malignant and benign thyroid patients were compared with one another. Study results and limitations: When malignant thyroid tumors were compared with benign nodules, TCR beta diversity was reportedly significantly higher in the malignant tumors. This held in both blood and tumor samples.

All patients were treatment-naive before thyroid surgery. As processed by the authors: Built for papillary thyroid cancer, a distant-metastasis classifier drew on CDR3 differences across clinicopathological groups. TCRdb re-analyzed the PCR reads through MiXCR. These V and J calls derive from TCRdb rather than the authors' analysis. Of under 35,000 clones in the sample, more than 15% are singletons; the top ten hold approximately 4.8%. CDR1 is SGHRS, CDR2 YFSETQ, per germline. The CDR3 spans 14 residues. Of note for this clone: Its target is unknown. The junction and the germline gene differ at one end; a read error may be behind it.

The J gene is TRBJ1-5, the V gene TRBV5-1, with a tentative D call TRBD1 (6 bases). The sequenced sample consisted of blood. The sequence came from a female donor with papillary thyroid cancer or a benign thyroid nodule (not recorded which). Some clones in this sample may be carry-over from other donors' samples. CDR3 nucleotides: TGCGCCATCAGCCCGGACAGCCCTAGGCAGCCCCAGCATTTT. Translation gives CAISPDSPRQPQHF.